The 19 T cell receptor beta chains given below trace back to one sample, sequenced in a study of shared clonotypes between healthy human individuals. CD45RO-negative cells were positively selected for CCR7, leaving out terminally differentiated effector memory CD45RA+ cells. Produced via immunoSEQ multiplex PCR; TCRdb's table is partial and in-frame only. The sample contains around 2,000,000 clones, approximately 94% of which appear only once. Specimen: naive CD8+ T cells sorted from blood. Receptors were obtained from a man aged 18-30 years in good health.

This clone was seen just once. V is TRBV6-5 and J is TRBJ2-7; D may correspond to TRBD1 or TRBD2 (5 bases each). Trimming removed 3 bases from V and 6 bases from J, with 15 bases in between. The CDR3 is made up of 14 amino acids. CDR1 is MNHEY and CDR2 is SVGAGI in the germline V gene. CDR3 DNA: TGTGCCAGCAGTTATGGGGGAGTCGTTGGCGAGCAGTACTTC. Protein: CASSYGGVVGEQYF.

The V and J genes are TRBV30 and TRBJ2-7; no definite D call. The germline V gene encodes CDR1 GTSNPN and CDR2 SVGIG (reference sequence). Trimming stripped 4 bases from V and 3 bases from J, with 13 bases between. This CDR3 comprises 13 residues. Written as DNA, the CDR3 is TGTGCCTGGAAGCTGGACGGCCACTACGAGCAGTACTTC. Its protein product is CAWKLDGHYEQYF.

The V call is TRBV6-6, the J call TRBJ2-6; D is perhaps TRBD1 or TRBD2 (5 bases each). Trimming shortened V by 6 bases and J by 0 bases, and 12 bases separated the two germline ends. This CDR3 has 16 residues. Per germline, CDR1 MNHNY and CDR2 SVGAGI (reference sequence). CDR3: CASSQVGDSGANVLTF. The DNA for the CDR3 is TGTGCCAGCAGCCAGGTGGGGGACTCTGGGGCCAACGTCCTGACTTTC.

The rearrangement joins TRBV7-2 to TRBJ1-2, with D possibly being TRBD1 (5 bases). The CDR3 runs to 16 residues. Germline CDR1 and CDR2: SGHTA and FQGNSA. Trimming removed 2 bases from V and 8 bases from J, with 21 bases in between. The CDR3 loop reads CASSLSEGTGLLGYTF. CDR3 DNA: TGTGCCAGCAGCTTATCTGAGGGGACGGGGCTTCTGGGCTACACCTTC.

The chain has TRBV2 and TRBJ2-2; TRBD1 matches 10 bases. Per the germline V gene, CDR1 is SNHLY and CDR2 is FYNNEI. The CDR3 is 18 residues long. V lost 4 bases to trimming and J lost 0 bases; unmatched junction nucleotides: 8. CDR3 in amino acids: CASSVTGTGATNTGELFF. The CDR3 DNA follows: TGTGCCAGCAGTGTCACCGGGACAGGGGCAACGAACACCGGGGAGCTGTTTTTT.

The V call is TRBV7-9, the J call TRBJ2-1; D is ambiguous. Germline CDR1 is SEHNR and CDR2 is FQNEAQ (reference sequence). The CDR3 is 14 amino acids. Trimming took 2 bases from V and 3 from J, leaving 8 bases between them. The CDR3 reads CASSLHNDYNEQFF. CDR3 bases: TGTGCCAGCAGCTTACACAACGACTACAATGAGCAGTTCTTC. Combining the CDR3 with reference TRBV7-9 and TRBJ2-1 gives the whole variable domain DTGVSQNPRHKITKRGQNVTFRCDPISEHNRLYWYRQTLGQGPEFLTYFQNEAQLEKSRLLSDRFSAERPKGSFSTLEIQRTEQGDSAMYLCASSLHNDYNEQFFGPGTRLTVL.

This clone has just one count. This chain joins TRBV9 and TRBJ2-5, with 8 bases matching TRBD2. V was pared by 0 bases and J by 9 bases, with 13 bases of the junction left unmatched. Germline V gene data show CDR1 as SGDLS and CDR2 as YYNGEE. This CDR3 contains 16 residues. CDR3: CASSVGASGLQGAQYF. The DNA of the CDR3 is TGTGCCAGCAGCGTAGGGGCTAGCGGGTTACAAGGGGCCCAGTACTTC.

The chain links TRBV28 to TRBJ1-5, with D possibly TRBD1 on 6 matching bases. The CDR3 length is 13 residues. Germline V gene lookup returns CDR1 MDHEN and CDR2 SYDVKM. V lost 8 bases and J lost 1, with 9 bases in between. The CDR3 reads CASLQGSNQPQHF. The CDR3 region has the DNA TGTGCCAGCCTACAGGGAAGCAATCAGCCCCAGCATTTT. The full variable domain, in which reference TRBV28 and TRBJ1-5 provide the parts outside the CDR3, is DVKVTQSSRYLVKRTGEKVFLECVQDMDHENMFWYRQDPGLGLRLIYFSYDVKMKEKGDIPEGYSVSREKKERFSLILESASTNQTSMYLCASLQGSNQPQHFGDGTRLSIL.

The chain has TRBV9 and TRBJ1-2; 9 nucleotides line up with TRBD1. This CDR3 is built from 16 residues. V gave up 3 bases and J gave up 4 bases; unmatched junction bases: 10. The V gene's germline CDR1 is SGDLS and CDR2 YYNGEE. In DNA, the CDR3 is TGTGCCAGCAGCGAGGGGACAGGGAACGAGGGCTATGGCTACACCTTC. It codes for CASSEGTGNEGYGYTF.

The rearrangement links TRBV25-1 to TRBJ2-5; 11 nucleotides match TRBD2. Germline CDR1 and CDR2: MGHDK and SYGVNS. The CDR3 is 17 amino acids. The ends lost 1 base at V and 3 bases at J; junction bases unmatched: 7. The CDR3 region is CASSEFRLAGLKETQYF. The CDR3 DNA sequence: TGTGCCAGCAGTGAATTCCGACTAGCGGGATTGAAAGAGACCCAGTACTTC.

This chain joins TRBV4-1 and TRBJ2-3; TRBD2 matches at 8 bases. The CDR3 contains 21 residues. Germline trimming cut 3 bases from V and 5 bases from J; bases unmatched to any gene: 25. CDR1 is MGHRA, CDR2 YSYEKL, per germline. The chain's CDR3 is CASSQTFRAGGREESRDTQYF. The CDR3 coding sequence is TGCGCCAGCAGCCAGACCTTTAGGGCGGGGGGTCGAGAAGAATCTCGAGATACGCAGTATTTT.

The chain uses TRBV11-2 and TRBJ2-5; 10 nucleotides match TRBD2. The V gene's germline CDR1 is SGHAT and CDR2 FQNNGV. J was trimmed by 4 bases and V by 3 bases; bases with no gene match: 8. This CDR3 comprises 16 residues. The CDR3 here is CASSFLSGGQVETQYF. The CDR3 region has the DNA TGTGCCAGCAGCTTCCTTAGCGGGGGGCAGGTAGAGACCCAGTACTTC.

The rearrangement uses TRBV11-2 and TRBJ2-1; D may correspond to TRBD1 or TRBD2 (5 bases each). This CDR3 has 15 amino acids. V lost 0 bases, J lost 7 bases, and 13 bases lay in between. The germline V gene has CDR1 SGHAT and CDR2 FQNNGV. The CDR3 reads CASSLEWDQGNEQFF. CDR3 nucleotide sequence: TGTGCCAGCAGCTTAGAATGGGACCAAGGGAATGAGCAGTTCTTC.

This clone was detected only a few times. V usage is TRBV29-1 and J usage is TRBJ1-1; D possibly corresponds to TRBD1 (5 bases). The germline V gene encodes CDR1 SQVTM and CDR2 ANQGSEA. This CDR3 has 16 residues. V lost 1 base and J 1 base, leaving 16 bases between the germline ends. The CDR3 spells CSVEGYPGNGNTEAFF. CDR3 DNA: TGCAGCGTTGAAGGTTATCCAGGGAACGGGAACACTGAAGCTTTCTTT. Supplemented by reference TRBV29-1 and TRBJ1-1, the full variable domain reads SAVISQKPSRDICQRGTSLTIQCQVDSQVTMMFWYRQQPGQSLTLIATANQGSEATYESGFVIDKFPISRPNLTFSTLTVSNMSPEDSSIYLCSVEGYPGNGNTEAFFGQGTRLTVV.

The gene calls are TRBV6-1 and TRBJ2-3; 8 bases map to TRBD2. Trimming cost V 2 bases and J 4 bases; bases outside gene matches: 8. The germline CDR1 and CDR2 sequences are MNHNS and SASEGT. This CDR3 is built from 16 residues. The CDR3 DNA is TGTGCCAGCAGTGAAAGTCTCGGGGGGGCATCAGATACGCAGTATTTT. Protein sequence: CASSESLGGASDTQYF.

The rearrangement uses TRBV7-9 and TRBJ1-3; D may be TRBD1 (6 bases). The V gene lost 5 bases and the J gene lost 4 bases, with 21 bases spanning the gap. Germline CDR1 SEHNR, CDR2 FQNEAQ (reference sequence). The CDR3 totals 17 residues. As DNA, the CDR3 is TGTGCCAGCAGCCAAGGGCCCGCCGAGGGGGTCGGAAACACCATATATTTT. Its protein is CASSQGPAEGVGNTIYF. Complete variable domain (other parts from reference TRBV7-9 and TRBJ1-3): DTGVSQNPRHKITKRGQNVTFRCDPISEHNRLYWYRQTLGQGPEFLTYFQNEAQLEKSRLLSDRFSAERPKGSFSTLEIQRTEQGDSAMYLCASSQGPAEGVGNTIYFGEGSWLTVV.

This rearrangement joins TRBV4-3 to TRBJ2-1; 12 bases are a match to TRBD2. The CDR3 is made up of 16 amino acids. CDR1 and CDR2 from the germline V gene are LGHNA and YSLEER. Trimming removed 4 bases from V and 7 bases from J; junction bases left unmatched: 8. The CDR3 spells CASSLGLAGKENEQFF. Written as DNA, the CDR3 is TGCGCCAGCAGCCTCGGACTAGCGGGAAAAGAAAATGAGCAGTTCTTC.

The count of this clone is one. The chain has TRBV7-8 and TRBJ1-2; 8 bases are a match to TRBD1. The J segment lost 4 bases and the V segment lost 5 bases, leaving 12 bases of the junction unmatched. Germline V gene lookup returns CDR1 SGHVS and CDR2 FQNEAQ. CDR3 length equals 16 residues. CDR3 coding DNA: TGTGCCAGCAGCCCCATAGAAGGACAGGGACCCTATGGCTACACCTTC. Amino acids: CASSPIEGQGPYGYTF. The whole variable domain, remainder taken from reference TRBV7-8 and TRBJ1-2, is GAGVSQSPRYKVAKRGQDVALRCDPISGHVSLFWYQQALGQGPEFLTYFQNEAQLDKSGLPSDRFFAERPEGSVSTLKIQRTQQEDSAVYLCASSPIEGQGPYGYTFGSGTRLTVV.

The J gene is TRBJ1-2, the V gene TRBV5-1; tentatively, D is TRBD1 (5 bases). The CDR3 length is 15 residues. Germline lookup yields CDR1 SGHRS and CDR2 YFSETQ. V lost 3 bases, J lost 6 bases, and 18 bases lay in between. Written as DNA, the CDR3 is TGCGCCAGCAGCTCGGAGGGACCGTTAGGCGATGGCTACACCTTC. It encodes CASSSEGPLGDGYTF.